This T cell receptor beta chain was sequenced during a study of spatial heterogeneity in lung cancer. This clonotype was seen a handful of times. Its target is unknown. As an off-target read in a library built for alpha chains, this beta chain has a frequency of little significance. Findings and caveats of the study: One measure, the expanded intratumoral alpha and beta TCR count, tracked tumor mutation counts.

Each molecule of TCR cDNA was tagged with one unique molecular identifier. MiXCR, run by TCRdb on the 5' RACE reads, gives a single entry per CDR3 protein. The sample lists 2,500 to 3,500 distinct CDR3 sequences, more than 15% seen once, with 14% in the top ten. The sample's time point: sample taken at primary tumor resection. TCRs were sequenced from unsorted whole RNA of tumor, nontumor lung or PBMC. Germline-derived CDR1 and CDR2 are SGHRS and YFSETQ. Germline trimming cut 1 base from V and 4 bases from J; bases unmatched to any gene: 9. There are 17 residues in the CDR3. The material was lung tumor tissue, obtained at surgery. The clonotype originates from a male donor with early-stage non-small cell lung cancer. The chain carries TRBV5-1 and TRBJ2-3; TRBD2 matches at 10 bases. In nucleotides, the CDR3 is TGCGCCAGCAGCTTGAAGGTAGCGGGGGGTTTGGCAGATACGCAGTATTTT. It is translated as CASSLKVAGGLADTQYF.